This T cell receptor (beta chain) came from a study of Ad26.COV2.S vaccination and SARS-CoV-2 variants. Treatment reported: some 20 received Ad26.COV2.S at low or high dose, single or two shots; 5 received placebo; per-sample allocation not given. On day 63 after the first injection, vaccine and placebo recipients gave samples. Clones were read by immunoSEQ multiplex PCR, and TCRdb kept only the in-frame ones, dropping some. The table shows about 350,000 clones, with less than 90% occurring only once. Looked up from germline, CDR1 is SGDLS and CDR2 is YYNGEE. This CDR3 is 16 amino acids long. V was pared by 0 bases and J by 4 bases, with 14 bases between.

The chain employs TRBV9 and TRBJ2-1; D perhaps matches TRBD2 (6 bases). The starting material was peripheral blood, obtained in a trial of Ad26.COV2.S vaccine versus placebo. The TCR originated in a person aged 18 to 65 who received the Ad26.COV2.S COVID-19 vaccine or a placebo. The CDR3 DNA reads TGTGCCAGCAGCGTAGCTTCCGGACTATTGTACAATGAGCAGTTCTTC. As protein: CASSVASGLLYNEQFF.